These 16 T cell receptor beta chains came from one sample sequenced in a study of cytomegalovirus exposure and HLA in healthy donors. TCRdb's table, derived via immunoSEQ multiplex PCR, lists solely in-frame clones and lacks some. The sample has about 89,000 clones; roughly 83% are singletons. Sequencing input: PBMCs. Every receptor here comes from a woman aged 18 to 35 in good health and CMV-seropositive.

This rearrangement joins TRBV7-7 to TRBJ2-2; 12 bases are shared with TRBD2. There are 17 residues in the CDR3. V shed 0 bases, J shed 6 bases, and the junction held 5 bases outside the gene matches. Germline CDR1 and CDR2: SSHAT and FNYEAQ (reference sequence). CDR3 DNA: TGTGCCAGCAGCTTAGCGCAGGCTAGCGGGGGGGCCGGGGAGCTGTTTTTT. This sequence encodes CASSLAQASGGAGELFF.

The V call is TRBV10-2, the J call TRBJ1-3, with D possibly matching TRBD1 (5 bases). V shed 6 bases and J shed 0 bases, with 12 bases lying between them. Germline V gene sequence: CDR1 WSHSY, CDR2 SAAADI. The CDR3 loop spans 15 amino acids. CDR3 protein: CASRETELSGNTIYF. DNA of the CDR3: TGCGCCAGCAGGGAGACAGAACTCTCTGGAAACACCATATATTTT.

This clone has just one count. This chain connects TRBV5-6 to TRBJ2-5; 13 nucleotides align to TRBD2. V shed 1 base and J 5 bases; nucleotides not matched to a gene: 11. The CDR3 is made up of 18 amino acids. The germline V gene has CDR1 SGHDT and CDR2 YYEEEE. CDR3 amino acids: CASSLKRTSGGRRETQYF. CDR3 nucleotides: TGTGCCAGCAGCTTGAAACGGACTAGCGGGGGCCGTAGGGAGACCCAGTACTTC.

The chain employs TRBV7-2 and TRBJ2-5; 7 bases fit TRBD2. The CDR3 sequence is 15 residues long. CDR1 SGHTA and CDR2 FQGNSA come from the germline V gene. The J segment lost 0 bases and the V segment lost 1 base, leaving 2 bases of the junction unmatched. CDR3 protein: CASSLVRGNQETQYF. CDR3 sequence (DNA): TGTGCCAGCAGCTTAGTGCGGGGGAACCAAGAGACCCAGTACTTC.

This chain joins TRBV7-9 and TRBJ1-5; D is perhaps TRBD1 (6 bases). V was shortened by 1 base and J by 4 bases, with 8 bases between the two germline ends. The CDR3 loop spans 14 amino acids. From germline, CDR1 is SEHNR and CDR2 FQNEAQ (reference sequence). CDR3 nucleotides: TGTGCCAGCAGCTTAGAACAGGGAAATCAGCCCCAGCATTTT. Translation: CASSLEQGNQPQHF.

This clone has only one observation. The genes are TRBV7-8 and TRBJ1-2; D is perhaps TRBD1 (5 bases). This CDR3 is built from 13 residues. CDR1 SGHVS and CDR2 FQNEAQ come from the germline V gene. The ends were cut back, 4 bases at V and 2 bases at J, with 8 bases in the middle. The chain's CDR3 is CASSWGTNYGYTF. Written as DNA, the CDR3 is TGTGCCAGCAGCTGGGGCACCAACTATGGCTACACCTTC.

This clone was seen only once. V and J are TRBV5-1 and TRBJ2-6; D is perhaps TRBD2 (6 bases). This CDR3 has 14 residues. The germline gives CDR1 SGHRS, CDR2 YFSETQ. V lost 5 bases and J lost 1, with 7 bases in between. As DNA, the CDR3 is TGCGCCAGCAGGGAGGGGTCTGGGGCCAACGTCCTGACTTTC. It is translated as CASREGSGANVLTF. Drawing the rest from reference TRBV5-1 and TRBJ2-6, the complete variable domain is KAGVTQTPRYLIKTRGQQVTLSCSPISGHRSVSWYQQTPGQGLQFLFEYFSETQRNKGNFPGRFSGRQFSNSRSEMNVSTLELGDSALYLCASREGSGANVLTFGAGSRLTVL.

The gene calls are TRBV9 and TRBJ2-2, with 13 nucleotides matching TRBD2. The CDR3 is 16 amino acids. The V segment lost 3 bases and the J segment 6 bases; nucleotides outside the gene matches: 5. Germline V gene lookup returns CDR1 SGDLS and CDR2 YYNGEE. CDR3 sequence (DNA): TGTGCCAGCAGCGCCGGACTAGCGGGGGTTGCCGGGGAGCTGTTTTTT. It is translated as CASSAGLAGVAGELFF.

V and J are TRBV4-2 and TRBJ1-4; 8 bases map to TRBD1. The trim removed 3 bases at V and 8 bases at J, leaving 5 bases unmatched. The CDR3 runs to 14 residues. Germline CDR1 reads LGHNA; CDR2 reads YNFKEQ. This CDR3 reads CASSHGQGEEKLFF. For the CDR3, the DNA is TGTGCCAGCAGCCATGGACAGGGTGAAGAAAAACTGTTTTTT.

V gene TRBV7-8 combines with J gene TRBJ1-1, with a weak D call TRBD1 (5 bases). Germline CDR1 SGHVS, CDR2 FQNEAQ. This CDR3 has 12 amino acids. V lost 3 bases, J lost 7 bases, and 9 bases lay in between. In DNA form, the CDR3 reads TGTGCCAGCAGCTTGGGGACTGTTGAAGCTTTCTTT. It specifies CASSLGTVEAFF.

The rearrangement links TRBV5-1 to TRBJ1-5, with 8 positions matching TRBD1. This CDR3 is built from 15 residues. After removal of 0 bases from V and 3 bases from J, the junction contained 2 bases not matched to a gene. CDR1 SGHRS and CDR2 YFSETQ come from the germline V gene. DNA for the CDR3: TGCGCCAGCAGCTTGGGGACAGGGCTCAATCAGCCCCAGCATTTT. Amino acids: CASSLGTGLNQPQHF.

The rearrangement uses TRBV9 and TRBJ2-7; 9 bases agree with TRBD2. With V trimmed by 4 bases and J by 0 bases, 5 bases remained unmatched. CDR1 and CDR2 from the germline V gene are SGDLS and YYNGEE. CDR3 length: 15 amino acids. CDR3 bases: TGTGCCAGCAGCTTAGGACTAGCGAGCTCCTACGAGCAGTACTTC. Protein sequence: CASSLGLASSYEQYF.

The chain carries TRBV30 and TRBJ1-5, with 8 nucleotides matching TRBD1. V trimming: 4 bases; J trimming: 5 bases; junction bases outside the gene matches: 4. The CDR3 sequence is 13 residues long. CDR1 is GTSNPN and CDR2 is SVGIG in the germline V gene (reference sequence). The CDR3 here is CAWNTGGDQPQHF. Here the CDR3 DNA reads TGTGCCTGGAACACAGGGGGAGATCAGCCCCAGCATTTT.

The chain links TRBV5-1 to TRBJ2-7; no definite D call. V lost 0 bases, J lost 2 bases, and 12 bases lay in between. Germline CDR1 reads SGHRS; CDR2 reads YFSETQ. The CDR3 consists of 15 residues. The DNA of the CDR3 is TGCGCCAGCAGCTTGGCCCCCCAGTCCACCTACGAGCAGTACTTC. Protein product: CASSLAPQSTYEQYF.

The chain combines TRBV2 with TRBJ2-1; no clear D. With 7 bases removed from V and 0 bases from J, the gap between germline ends came to 13 bases. The CDR3 spans 15 residues. Germline assignment: CDR1 SNHLY and CDR2 FYNNEI. CDR3 sequence: CASIFEASSYNEQFF. Written as DNA, the CDR3 is TGTGCCAGCATTTTCGAGGCTTCCTCCTACAATGAGCAGTTCTTC. Together with reference TRBV2 and TRBJ2-1, the CDR3 gives the full variable domain: EPEVTQTPSHQVTQMGQEVILRCVPISNHLYFYWYRQILGQKVEFLVSFYNNEISEKSEIFDDQFSVERPDGSNFTLKIRSTKLEDSAMYFCASIFEASSYNEQFFGPGTRLTVL.

This clone was seen only a few times. This sequence joins TRBV6-1 and TRBJ2-5, with 8 bases matching TRBD2. This CDR3 contains 14 residues. The V gene end was trimmed by 6 bases and the J gene end by 2 bases; junction bases not matched to a gene: 5. Germline V CDR1 and CDR2: MNHNS, SASEGT. This CDR3 is CASRGTSWQETQYF. In DNA form, the CDR3 reads TGTGCCAGCAGGGGGACTAGTTGGCAAGAGACCCAGTACTTC.